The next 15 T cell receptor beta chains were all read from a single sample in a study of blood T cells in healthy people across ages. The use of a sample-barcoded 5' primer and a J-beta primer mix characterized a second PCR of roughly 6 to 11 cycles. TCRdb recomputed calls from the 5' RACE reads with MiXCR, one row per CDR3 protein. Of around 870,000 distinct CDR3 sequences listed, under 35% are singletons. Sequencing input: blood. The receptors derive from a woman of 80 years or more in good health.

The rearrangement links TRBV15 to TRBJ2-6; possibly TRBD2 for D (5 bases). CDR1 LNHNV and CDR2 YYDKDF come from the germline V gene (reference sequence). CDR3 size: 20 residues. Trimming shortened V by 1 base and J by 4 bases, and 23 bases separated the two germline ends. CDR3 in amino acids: CATSRVWGDPWTYGANVLTF. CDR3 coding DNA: TGTGCCACCAGCAGAGTCTGGGGAGACCCCTGGACCTACGGGGCCAACGTCCTGACTTTC.

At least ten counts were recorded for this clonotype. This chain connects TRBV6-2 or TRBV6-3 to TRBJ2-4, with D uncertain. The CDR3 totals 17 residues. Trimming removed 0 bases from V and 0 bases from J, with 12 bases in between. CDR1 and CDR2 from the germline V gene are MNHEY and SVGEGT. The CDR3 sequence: CASSYSRRQLAKNIQYF. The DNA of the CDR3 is TGTGCCAGCAGTTACTCGAGACGGCAGCTAGCCAAAAACATTCAGTACTTC.

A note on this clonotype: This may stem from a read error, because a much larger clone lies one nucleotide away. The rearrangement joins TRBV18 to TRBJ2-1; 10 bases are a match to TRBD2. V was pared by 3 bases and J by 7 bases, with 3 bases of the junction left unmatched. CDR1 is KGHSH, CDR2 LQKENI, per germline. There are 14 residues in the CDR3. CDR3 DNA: TGTGCCAGCTCACCTAGCGGGGGGTTTAATGAGCAGTTCTTC. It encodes CASSPSGGFNEQFF.

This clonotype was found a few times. CDR3 nucleotides: TGTGCCAGCAGCTTGGGCGGGGGTGCTCTTATGTCGGAGACCCAGTACTTC. This gives the protein CASSLGGGALMSETQYF. The chain uses TRBV11-3 and TRBJ2-5; TRBD2 agrees at 7 bases. The CDR3 has 17 amino acids. The J segment lost 5 bases and the V segment lost 3 bases, leaving 15 bases of the junction unmatched. Germline assignment: CDR1 SGHNT and CDR2 YENEEA.

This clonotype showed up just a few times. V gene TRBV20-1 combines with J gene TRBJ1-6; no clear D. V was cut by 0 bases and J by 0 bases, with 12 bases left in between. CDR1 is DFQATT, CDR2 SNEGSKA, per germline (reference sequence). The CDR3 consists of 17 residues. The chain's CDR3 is CSARDEEGSSYNSPLHF. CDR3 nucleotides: TGCAGTGCTAGAGATGAGGAGGGTAGCTCCTATAATTCACCCCTCCACTTT.

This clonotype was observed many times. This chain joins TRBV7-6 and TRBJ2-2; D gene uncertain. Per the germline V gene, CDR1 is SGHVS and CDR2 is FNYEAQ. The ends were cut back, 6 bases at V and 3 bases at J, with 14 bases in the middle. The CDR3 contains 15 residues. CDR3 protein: CASRPSPGDTGELFF. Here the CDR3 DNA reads TGTGCCAGCAGACCATCTCCGGGCGACACCGGGGAGCTGTTTTTT.

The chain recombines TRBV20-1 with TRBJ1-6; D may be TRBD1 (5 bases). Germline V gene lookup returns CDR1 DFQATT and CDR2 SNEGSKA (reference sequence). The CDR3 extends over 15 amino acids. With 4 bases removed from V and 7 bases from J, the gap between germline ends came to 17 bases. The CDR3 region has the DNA TGCAGTGCTACCTACTTGGGGGACGTAAATTCACCCCTCCACTTT. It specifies CSATYLGDVNSPLHF.

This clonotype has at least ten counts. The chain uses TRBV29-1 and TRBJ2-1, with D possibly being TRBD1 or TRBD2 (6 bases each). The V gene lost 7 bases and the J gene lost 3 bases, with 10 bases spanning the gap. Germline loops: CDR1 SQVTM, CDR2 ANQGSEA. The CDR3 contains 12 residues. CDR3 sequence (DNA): TGCAGCGGGGGGGACATCTACAATGAGCAGTTCTTC. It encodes CSGGDIYNEQFF.

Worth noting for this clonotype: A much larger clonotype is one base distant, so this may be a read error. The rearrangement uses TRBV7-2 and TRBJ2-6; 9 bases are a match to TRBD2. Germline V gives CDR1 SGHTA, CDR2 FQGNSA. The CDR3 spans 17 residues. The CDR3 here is CASSLSGGPGFGNVPTF. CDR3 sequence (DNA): TGTGCCAGCAGCTTAAGCGGGGGGCCCGGGTTCGGCAACGTCCCGACTTTC.

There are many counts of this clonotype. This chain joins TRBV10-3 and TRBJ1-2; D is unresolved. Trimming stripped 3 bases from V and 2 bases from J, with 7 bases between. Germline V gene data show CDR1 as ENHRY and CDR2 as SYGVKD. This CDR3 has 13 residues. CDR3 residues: CAISEIGNYGYTF. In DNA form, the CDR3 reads TGTGCCATCAGTGAAATAGGGAACTATGGCTACACCTTC.

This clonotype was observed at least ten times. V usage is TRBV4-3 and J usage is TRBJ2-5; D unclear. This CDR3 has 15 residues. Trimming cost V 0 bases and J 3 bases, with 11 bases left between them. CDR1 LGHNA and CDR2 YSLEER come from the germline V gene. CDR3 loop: CASSQDPGREETQYF. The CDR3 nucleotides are TGCGCCAGCAGCCAAGATCCGGGCCGGGAAGAGACCCAGTACTTC.

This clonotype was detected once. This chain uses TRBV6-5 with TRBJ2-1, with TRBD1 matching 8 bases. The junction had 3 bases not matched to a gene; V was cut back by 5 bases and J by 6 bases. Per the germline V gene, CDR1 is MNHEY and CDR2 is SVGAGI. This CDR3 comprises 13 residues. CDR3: CASSQQGGNEQFF. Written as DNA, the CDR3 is TGTGCCAGCAGTCAACAGGGGGGCAATGAGCAGTTCTTC.

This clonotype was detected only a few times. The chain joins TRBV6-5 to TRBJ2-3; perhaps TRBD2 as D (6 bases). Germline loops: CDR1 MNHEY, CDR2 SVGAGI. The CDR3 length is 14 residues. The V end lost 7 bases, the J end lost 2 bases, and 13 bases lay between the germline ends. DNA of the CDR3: TGTGCCAGCAACCCGGCGGGGCCCACAGATACGCAGTATTTT. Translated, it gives CASNPAGPTDTQYF.

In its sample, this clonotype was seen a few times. The DNA of the CDR3 is TGTGCCTGGAGTATAGTTGGGCAGGGGAGAACTTTCTTT. Its protein is CAWSIVGQGRTFF. This chain uses TRBV30 with TRBJ1-1, with a tentative D call TRBD1 (6 bases). V was shortened by 2 bases and J by 12 bases, with 19 bases between the two germline ends. Germline V gene lookup returns CDR1 GTSNPN and CDR2 SVGIG (reference sequence). The CDR3 extends over 13 amino acids.

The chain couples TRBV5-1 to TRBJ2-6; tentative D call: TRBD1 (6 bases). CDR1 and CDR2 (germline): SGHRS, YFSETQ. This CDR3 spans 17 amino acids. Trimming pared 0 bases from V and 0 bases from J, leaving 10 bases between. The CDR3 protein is CASSLALDSSGANVLTF. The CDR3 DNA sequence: TGCGCCAGCAGCTTGGCCCTGGACAGCTCTGGGGCCAACGTCCTGACTTTC.